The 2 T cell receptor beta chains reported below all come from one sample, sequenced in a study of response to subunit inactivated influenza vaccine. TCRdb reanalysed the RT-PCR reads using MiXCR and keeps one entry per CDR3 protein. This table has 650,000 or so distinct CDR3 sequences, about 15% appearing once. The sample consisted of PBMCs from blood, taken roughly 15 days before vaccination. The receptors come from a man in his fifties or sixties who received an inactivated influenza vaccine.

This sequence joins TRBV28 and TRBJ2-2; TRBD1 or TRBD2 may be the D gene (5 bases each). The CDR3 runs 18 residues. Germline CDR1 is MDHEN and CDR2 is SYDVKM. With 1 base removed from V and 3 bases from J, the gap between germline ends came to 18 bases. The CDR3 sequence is CASSLSEGPRIYTGELFF. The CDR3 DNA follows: TGTGCCAGCAGTTTATCAGAGGGACCGCGAATTTACACCGGGGAGCTGTTTTTT.

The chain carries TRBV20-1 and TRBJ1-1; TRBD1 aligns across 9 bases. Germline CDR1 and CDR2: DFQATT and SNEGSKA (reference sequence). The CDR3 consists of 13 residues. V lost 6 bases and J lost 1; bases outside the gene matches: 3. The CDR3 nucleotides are TGCAGTGCCACGGACAGGGGGAACACTGAAGCTTTCTTT. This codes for CSATDRGNTEAFF.